This passage covers 26 T cell receptor beta chains from one sample sequenced in a study of blood T cell repertoires in COVID-19. Generated by immunoSEQ multiplex PCR, the TCRdb table keeps only in-frame clones and is missing some. The data hold tens of thousands of clones, with more than 75% observed a single time. The sample was peripheral blood. These receptors were collected from a woman aged 55-70 years with acute or convalescent COVID-19.

CDR3 loop: CASLPGQGPPSGNTIYF. CDR3 coding DNA: TGTGCCAGCCTCCCGGGACAGGGGCCCCCCTCTGGAAACACCATATATTTT. The chain is built from TRBV28 and TRBJ1-3, with TRBD1 matching over 10 bases. Germline V gene sequence: CDR1 MDHEN, CDR2 SYDVKM. CDR3 length: 17 residues. With 8 bases clipped from V and 0 bases from J, the junction kept 10 bases outside the gene matches.

This chain joins TRBV14 and TRBJ2-2; TRBD1 agrees at 7 bases. Unmatched junction bases numbered 2, after V lost 0 bases and J lost 7 bases. Per the germline V gene, CDR1 is SGHDN and CDR2 is FVKESK. The CDR3 covers 14 residues. The CDR3 DNA sequence: TGTGCCAGCAGCCAAGACAGGGGGTACGGGGAGCTGTTTTTT. Translated, it gives CASSQDRGYGELFF.

V and J are TRBV6-5 and TRBJ2-2; possibly TRBD2 for D (6 bases). Germline V gene lookup returns CDR1 MNHEY and CDR2 SVGAGI. Trimming took 4 bases from V and 4 from J, leaving 10 bases between them. The CDR3 spans 14 residues. Written as DNA, the CDR3 is TGTGCCAGCAGTTCCCTCGGGGGCACCGGGGAGCTGTTTTTT. It translates to CASSSLGGTGELFF.

CDR3 in DNA: TGCGCCAGCAGCCAGGGACTAGCGGGAGGGGGCGGCACAGATACGCAGTATTTT. This gives the protein CASSQGLAGGGGTDTQYF. The V gene is TRBV4-1, the J gene TRBJ2-3; TRBD2 aligns across 16 bases. Germline trimming cut 3 bases from V and 1 base from J; bases unmatched to any gene: 4. CDR1 is MGHRA, CDR2 YSYEKL, per germline. The CDR3 runs to 18 residues.

The chain carries TRBV15 and TRBJ2-4; tentatively, D is TRBD2 (6 bases). CDR1 is LNHNV and CDR2 is YYDKDF in the germline V gene (reference sequence). The CDR3 loop spans 17 amino acids. V lost 0 bases and J lost 0, with 12 bases in between. CDR3 sequence reads: CATSRDVGGLAKNIQYF. DNA of the CDR3: TGTGCCACCAGCAGAGATGTGGGAGGCCTAGCCAAAAACATTCAGTACTTC. Based on the CDR3 plus reference TRBV15 and TRBJ2-4, the full variable domain is DAMVIQNPRYQVTQFGKPVTLSCSQTLNHNVMYWYQQKSSQAPKLLFHYYDKDFNNEADTPDNFQSRRPNTSFCFLDIRSPGLGDTAMYLCATSRDVGGLAKNIQYFGAGTRLSVL.

The chain has TRBV28 and TRBJ1-1, with 7 positions matching TRBD1. V was pared by 6 bases and J by 1 base, with 14 bases of the junction left unmatched. The germline CDR1 and CDR2 sequences are MDHEN and SYDVKM. The CDR3 loop spans 17 amino acids. CDR3: CASSYRRGHGRNTEAFF. The CDR3 nucleotides are TGTGCCAGCAGCTATAGAAGGGGGCACGGTAGGAACACTGAAGCTTTCTTT.

The chain has TRBV9 and TRBJ1-2; TRBD1 matches 7 bases. The CDR3 loop spans 14 amino acids. The germline V gene encodes CDR1 SGDLS and CDR2 YYNGEE. Unmatched junction bases numbered 5, after V lost 4 bases and J lost 2 bases. The CDR3 loop reads CASSNRTGNYGYTF. The CDR3 region has the DNA TGTGCCAGCAGCAACCGGACAGGAAACTATGGCTACACCTTC.

The CDR3 sequence is CASSPLAGGGTDTQYF. The CDR3, as DNA: TGTGCCAGCAGTCCCCTAGCGGGGGGTGGCACAGATACGCAGTATTTT. V and J are TRBV2 and TRBJ2-3; TRBD2 matches at 11 bases. Germline values: CDR1 SNHLY, CDR2 FYNNEI. Trimming cost V 5 bases and J 1 base; bases outside gene matches: 5. The CDR3 is 16 amino acids.

The rearrangement uses TRBV18 and TRBJ2-2; unclear D gene. V dropped 2 bases and J dropped 2 bases, with 6 bases sitting between them. CDR1 is KGHSH, CDR2 LQKENI, per germline. The CDR3 length is 14 residues. The CDR3 DNA sequence: TGTGCCAGCTCACCAAGAGTAAACACCGGGGAGCTGTTTTTT. Amino acids: CASSPRVNTGELFF. The full variable domain, completed using reference TRBV18 and TRBJ2-2, is NAGVMQNPRHLVRRRGQEARLRCSPMKGHSHVYWYRQLPEEGLKFMVYLQKENIIDESGMPKERFSAEFPKEGPSILRIQQVVRGDSAAYFCASSPRVNTGELFFGEGSRLTVL.

The V gene is TRBV5-4, the J gene TRBJ2-5, with TRBD2 matching over 9 bases. Germline V gives CDR1 SGHNT, CDR2 YYREEE (reference sequence). The CDR3 has 15 residues. J lost 9 bases, V lost 0 bases, and 9 bases had no gene match. The CDR3 spells CASSLASSGTPSQYF. The CDR3 bases are TGTGCCAGCAGCTTGGCCTCTAGCGGGACCCCGTCCCAGTACTTC.

This chain links TRBV7-9 with TRBJ2-5, with 10 bases that match TRBD1. There are 16 residues in the CDR3. The junction had 5 bases not matched to a gene; V was cut back by 4 bases and J by 0 bases. Germline V gene data show CDR1 as SEHNR and CDR2 as FQNEAQ (reference sequence). As DNA, the CDR3 is TGTGCCAGCAGCTCCCCGGACAGGGGGTACCAAGAGACCCAGTACTTC. Translation gives CASSSPDRGYQETQYF.

This chain links TRBV19 with TRBJ1-1, with 7 bases aligning to TRBD1. The CDR3 spans 15 residues. Trimming at V came to 4 bases and at J to 0 bases, leaving 5 bases not matched to a gene. Germline CDR1 is LNHDA and CDR2 is SQIVND (reference sequence). This CDR3 is CASSRNRGMNTEAFF. CDR3 in DNA: TGTGCCAGTAGTAGGAACAGGGGTATGAACACTGAAGCTTTCTTT.

The V call is TRBV12-3 or TRBV12-4, the J call TRBJ1-1; TRBD1 is a possible D gene (5 bases). CDR3 length equals 13 residues. V was pared by 7 bases and J by 1 base, with 10 bases between. CDR3 sequence reads: CASTLTANTEAFF. In DNA, the CDR3 is TGTGCCAGCACCTTGACAGCGAACACTGAAGCTTTCTTT.

This clone was seen only once. The chain couples TRBV7-9 to TRBJ1-2; no firm D call. The germline gives CDR1 SEHNR, CDR2 FQNEAQ (reference sequence). This CDR3 has 12 amino acids. V was clipped by 5 bases and J by 4 bases, with 8 bases between them. In nucleotides, the CDR3 is TGTGCCAGCAGCCAACAAAGCTATGGCTACACCTTC. Translating gives CASSQQSYGYTF.

The rearrangement joins TRBV2 to TRBJ2-3; D remains unclear. The CDR3 runs 14 residues. With 4 bases removed from V and 0 bases from J, the gap between germline ends came to 8 bases. The V gene's germline CDR1 is SNHLY and CDR2 FYNNEI. The CDR3 sequence: CASSGLSSTDTQYF. For the CDR3, the DNA is TGTGCCAGCAGTGGTCTGTCTAGCACAGATACGCAGTATTTT.

The chain carries TRBV3-1 (or the pseudogene TRBV3-2) and TRBJ2-5, with a possible D match to TRBD1 (6 bases). Deletions cut 0 bases from V and 5 bases from J, with 10 bases between. The CDR3 consists of 14 residues. Germline assignment: CDR1 LGHDT and CDR2 YNNKEL (reference sequence). DNA of the CDR3: TGTGCCAGCAGCCAAGATGTCCAGGGGGAGACCCAGTACTTC. This encodes CASSQDVQGETQYF.

The rearrangement links TRBV2 to TRBJ2-3, with 8 bases aligning to TRBD1. The CDR3 loop spans 15 amino acids. CDR1 is SNHLY, CDR2 FYNNEI, per germline. Trimming cost V 1 base and J 3 bases; bases outside gene matches: 3. Written as DNA, the CDR3 is TGTGCCAGCAGTGAAGGACGGACAGGGACAGATACGCAGTATTTT. This translates into CASSEGRTGTDTQYF.

The chain couples TRBV21-1 to TRBJ2-7; TRBD2, the table's D call, lacks a check against the DNA. TRBV21-1 is classified as a pseudogene. CDR3 size: 14 residues. In DNA, the CDR3 is TGTGCCAGCAGCAAAGCCAGCGGCCCCAGGGAGCAGTACGTC. Amino acids: CASSKASGPREQYV.

The chain uses TRBV5-6 and TRBJ2-1; D is possibly TRBD2 (5 bases). The V and J ends lost 0 bases and 9 bases respectively, with 13 bases between them. Germline V gene lookup returns CDR1 SGHDT and CDR2 YYEEEE. This CDR3 has 14 residues. The CDR3 DNA follows: TGTGCCAGCAGCTTGGGTCCGGGAAGGGTTGAGCAGTTCTTC. Amino acids: CASSLGPGRVEQFF. Using reference TRBV5-6 and TRBJ2-1 for the parts outside the CDR3, the full variable domain is DAGVTQSPTHLIKTRGQQVTLRCSPKSGHDTVSWYQQALGQGPQFIFQYYEEEERQRGNFPDRFSGHQFPNYSSELNVNALLLGDSALYLCASSLGPGRVEQFFGPGTRLTVL.

The J gene is TRBJ2-5, the V gene TRBV19, with D perhaps TRBD2 (6 bases). The V gene's germline CDR1 is LNHDA and CDR2 SQIVND (reference sequence). With 6 bases removed from V and 5 bases from J, the gap between germline ends came to 19 bases. This CDR3 has 15 amino acids. The CDR3 spells CASSPSSGSGETQYF. CDR3 DNA: TGTGCCAGTAGCCCATCGTCGGGGAGCGGGGAGACCCAGTACTTC.

This clone came up once. The chain uses TRBV2 and TRBJ1-6; perhaps TRBD1 as D (5 bases). The CDR3 spans 14 residues. Germline values: CDR1 SNHLY, CDR2 FYNNEI. The V gene lost 4 bases and the J gene lost 9 bases, with 13 bases spanning the gap. CDR3 residues: CASSADRDRSPLHF. CDR3 DNA: TGTGCCAGCAGTGCTGACAGAGATCGTTCACCCCTCCACTTT. The full variable domain, in which reference TRBV2 and TRBJ1-6 provide the parts outside the CDR3, is EPEVTQTPSHQVTQMGQEVILRCVPISNHLYFYWYRQILGQKVEFLVSFYNNEISEKSEIFDDQFSVERPDGSNFTLKIRSTKLEDSAMYFCASSADRDRSPLHFGNGTRLTVT.

The chain employs TRBV7-3 and TRBJ2-5; no firm D call. V was trimmed by 6 bases and J by 2 bases, leaving 16 bases between them. Germline values: CDR1 SGHTA, CDR2 FQGTGA. The CDR3 is 15 amino acids. In nucleotides, the CDR3 is TGTGCCAGCAGTCCCGGTCCCGCTATGCAAGAGACCCAGTACTTC. Protein product: CASSPGPAMQETQYF.

This chain's CDR3 is CSVKGGTSGSFDTQYF. DNA for the CDR3: TGCAGCGTGAAGGGAGGGACTAGCGGGAGTTTCGATACGCAGTATTTT. The chain couples TRBV29-1 to TRBJ2-3, with 14 bases matching TRBD2. The CDR3 sequence is 16 residues long. CDR1 is SQVTM and CDR2 is ANQGSEA in the germline V gene. With V trimmed by 6 bases and J by 6 bases, 11 bases remained unmatched.

This clone was counted once. The chain combines TRBV3-1 (or the pseudogene TRBV3-2) with TRBJ1-2, with 7 bases that match TRBD1. The CDR3 loop spans 14 amino acids. Germline V lookup: CDR1 LGHDT, CDR2 YNNKEL (reference sequence). Unmatched junction bases numbered 9, after V lost 4 bases and J lost 7 bases. CDR3 in DNA: TGTGCCAGCAGCCTATGGACAGGTCGGTCTGGCTACACCTTC. It codes for CASSLWTGRSGYTF.

The V and J genes are TRBV5-1 and TRBJ2-1; tentative D call: TRBD2 (6 bases). Deletions cut 4 bases from V and 6 bases from J, with 20 bases between. The CDR3 covers 16 residues. The germline V gene has CDR1 SGHRS and CDR2 YFSETQ. The CDR3 bases are TGCGCCAGCAGCCCCGCCGGGACTTTTGACCTCAATGAGCAGTTCTTC. Translating it yields CASSPAGTFDLNEQFF.

The chain carries TRBV5-1 and TRBJ2-1; 10 bases match TRBD2. The V gene end was trimmed by 5 bases and the J gene end by 7 bases; junction bases not matched to a gene: 6. The CDR3 extends over 14 amino acids. CDR1 is SGHRS and CDR2 is YFSETQ in the germline V gene. CDR3 protein: CASRLAGKDNEQFF. Written as DNA, the CDR3 is TGCGCCAGCAGACTAGCGGGAAAGGATAATGAGCAGTTCTTC.